The sequence of this TCR beta chain was determined in a study of T cell responses to AZD1222 COVID-19 vaccine. Study-wide context: Whether given at about 4 or about 12 weeks, second doses were pooled.

Trimming took 5 bases from V and 5 from J, leaving 15 bases between them. The germline V gene has CDR1 LGHNA and CDR2 YSLEER. The CDR3 runs 15 residues. Only in-frame clones appear in the TCRdb table, and some are missing; sequencing was by immunoSEQ multiplex PCR. The profile covers more than 150,000 clones, with around nine tenths appearing a single time and approximately 1.8% taken by the ten largest. The clonotype originates from an adult in good health. The chain combines TRBV4-3 with TRBJ1-4; no clear D gene. The source material was peripheral blood, sampled on day 0 of AZD1222 vaccination. The CDR3, as DNA: TGCGCCAGCAGCACTTTCGCGGTCCTAAATGAAAAACTGTTTTTT. Translation gives CASSTFAVLNEKLFF.